This TCR beta chain emerged from a study of T-cell reconstitution after alpha-beta-depleted transplantation in children. In germline, CDR1 is SGHAT, CDR2 FQNNGV. Trimming stripped 3 bases from V and 0 bases from J, with 14 bases between. The CDR3 is 16 amino acids. Unique molecular identifiers tagged the TCRbeta library. TCRdb analysed the PCR reads with MiXCR anew, one entry per CDR3 protein. The repertoire has roughly 190,000 distinct CDR3 sequences, about 14% of them found once; the top ten carry around 14%. The chain uses TRBV11-2 and TRBJ1-1, with D possibly TRBD1 on 5 matching bases. The receptor's source is a human donor who donated a stem cell graft to a child with acute lymphoblastic leukemia. The sample consisted of PBMCs from the stem cell graft donor, taken from the stem cell graft. CDR3 loop: CASSFSRQSLNTEAFF. In nucleotides, the CDR3 is TGTGCCAGCAGCTTTTCCAGACAGTCTTTGAACACTGAAGCTTTCTTT.